Sequencing of this T cell receptor (beta chain) was carried out in a study of technical replicates of blood from a few donors. The table came from immunoSEQ multiplex PCR; TCRdb's copy has only in-frame clones and leaves some out. The table lists more than 90,000 clones, approximately 96% of them singletons. V was shortened by 5 bases and J by 1 base, with 20 bases between the two germline ends. This CDR3 is 17 amino acids long. Looked up from germline, CDR1 is SEHNR and CDR2 is FQNEAQ (reference sequence). The chain recombines TRBV7-9 with TRBJ1-1; weak D call: TRBD1 (5 bases). This sequence was found in a human donor in good health. Material: T cells isolated from PBMCs. In DNA, the CDR3 is TGTGCCAGCAGCGTCCCGGGGGGGTCTAGTGAGAACACTGAAGCTTTCTTT. As protein: CASSVPGGSSENTEAFF.